These 27 T cell receptor beta chains came from one sample sequenced in a study of T cell responses to AZD1222 COVID-19 vaccine. TCRdb's copy holds only in-frame clones and misses some; the assay was immunoSEQ multiplex PCR. The sample has about 120,000 clones, around 87% seen once. The sample here was peripheral blood, taken on day 0 of AZD1222 vaccination. The receptors derive from an adult in good health.

CDR3 in DNA: TGTGCCAGCAGCTCGCAGCAGGGTATCTATGGCTACACCTTC. This encodes CASSSQQGIYGYTF. The chain joins TRBV5-6 to TRBJ1-2; possibly TRBD1 for D (5 bases). This CDR3 has 14 residues. V was shortened by 3 bases and J by 4 bases, with 13 bases between the two germline ends. Germline V gene lookup returns CDR1 SGHDT and CDR2 YYEEEE. Full variable domain (remainder filled in from reference TRBV5-6 and TRBJ1-2): DAGVTQSPTHLIKTRGQQVTLRCSPKSGHDTVSWYQQALGQGPQFIFQYYEEEERQRGNFPDRFSGHQFPNYSSELNVNALLLGDSALYLCASSSQQGIYGYTFGSGTRLTVV.

V and J are TRBV18 and TRBJ1-3, with D maybe TRBD1 (6 bases). CDR1 KGHSH and CDR2 LQKENI come from the germline V gene. CDR3 length: 16 residues. With 1 base removed from V and 0 bases from J, the gap between germline ends came to 10 bases. The CDR3 reads CASSPQATGSGNTIYF. CDR3 bases: TGTGCCAGCTCACCACAGGCGACAGGCTCTGGAAACACCATATATTTT.

V is TRBV3-1 (or the pseudogene TRBV3-2) and J is TRBJ1-2; D is unclear. This CDR3 has 12 amino acids. CDR1 is LGHDT, CDR2 YNNKEL, per germline (reference sequence). Trimming left V 3 bases short and J 2 bases short, with 4 bases between. CDR3 protein: CASSQENYGYTF. The CDR3 nucleotides read TGTGCCAGCAGCCAGGAGAACTATGGCTACACCTTC.

The chain joins TRBV19 to TRBJ2-7; no clear D gene. CDR1 and CDR2 from the germline V gene are LNHDA and SQIVND (reference sequence). V shed 0 bases and J shed 6 bases, with 6 bases lying between them. The CDR3 contains 12 residues. DNA for the CDR3: TGTGCCAGTAGTATAGACCCCAGCGAGCAGTACTTC. Its translation: CASSIDPSEQYF.

The chain is built from TRBV10-3 and TRBJ1-2; 9 bases are a match to TRBD1. The V segment lost 7 bases and the J segment 5 bases; nucleotides outside the gene matches: 14. The CDR3 has 16 residues. Germline values: CDR1 ENHRY, CDR2 SYGVKD. CDR3 in DNA: TGTGCCATCACCTTGGAATTAACAGGGGGCTATTATGGCTACACCTTC. Amino acid sequence: CAITLELTGGYYGYTF.

The chain carries TRBV6-1 and TRBJ1-5; D unclear. CDR3 length equals 14 residues. The germline V and J ends were trimmed by 2 bases and 7 bases, with 12 bases remaining between them. Germline CDR1 and CDR2: MNHNS and SASEGT. The CDR3 sequence is CASSEPDGVQPQHF. The CDR3 nucleotides read TGTGCCAGCAGTGAACCGGACGGTGTCCAGCCCCAGCATTTT.

The V and J genes are TRBV19 and TRBJ1-2; the D is unclear. Germline V CDR1 and CDR2: LNHDA, SQIVND (reference sequence). Trimming stripped 1 base from V and 2 bases from J, with 8 bases between. The CDR3 runs 14 residues. CDR3 region: CASSIVPGNYGYTF. The CDR3 nucleotides read TGTGCCAGTAGTATAGTGCCGGGGAACTATGGCTACACCTTC.

The rearrangement links TRBV19 to TRBJ1-2, with D tentatively TRBD1 (5 bases). The V end lost 4 bases, the J end lost 4 bases, and 22 bases lay between the germline ends. The CDR3 runs to 17 residues. From germline, CDR1 is LNHDA and CDR2 SQIVND (reference sequence). In DNA form, the CDR3 reads TGTGCCAGTAGTAGAGGGGATGAAGTTTCAAATTTCTATGGCTACACCTTC. Its translation: CASSRGDEVSNFYGYTF.

This rearrangement joins TRBV19 to TRBJ1-6, with TRBD1 matching over 7 bases. The CDR3 covers 15 residues. V lost 3 bases and J lost 8; bases outside the gene matches: 7. Germline V gene lookup returns CDR1 LNHDA and CDR2 SQIVND (reference sequence). CDR3 sequence: CASSIGRDRYSPLHF. The CDR3 DNA reads TGTGCCAGTAGTATTGGTCGGGACAGATATTCACCCCTCCACTTT.

The chain uses TRBV15 and TRBJ1-6; TRBD1 agrees at 8 bases. CDR1 LNHNV and CDR2 YYDKDF come from the germline V gene (reference sequence). V shed 1 base, J shed 10 bases, and the junction held 6 bases outside the gene matches. The CDR3 is 15 residues long. CDR3 residues: CATSRAGQDTSPLHF. The CDR3 nucleotides are TGTGCCACCAGCAGAGCGGGACAGGATACGTCACCCCTCCACTTT.

V and J are TRBV6-6 and TRBJ2-6; 12 bases match TRBD2. This CDR3 is 19 amino acids long. The germline V gene encodes CDR1 MNHNY and CDR2 SVGAGI (reference sequence). After removal of 5 bases from V and 2 bases from J, the junction contained 10 bases not matched to a gene. In DNA, the CDR3 is TGTGCCAGCAGTCATCGGACTAGCGGGGAAGGCGCTGGGGCCAACGTCCTGACTTTC. Translation gives CASSHRTSGEGAGANVLTF.

The chain joins TRBV7-6 to TRBJ1-6, with unresolved D. V was clipped by 0 bases and J by 8 bases, with 17 bases between them. Germline assignment: CDR1 SGHVS and CDR2 FNYEAQ. The length of the CDR3 is 17 residues. The CDR3 protein is CASSLARNSASDSPLHF. In nucleotides, the CDR3 is TGTGCCAGCAGCTTAGCCCGAAATTCGGCTAGTGATTCACCCCTCCACTTT.

In regard to this clone: Other DNA sequences in this sample translate to the same CDR3. V and J are TRBV5-1 and TRBJ1-2, with 8 bases identical to TRBD1. The CDR3 is 14 amino acids. Germline V lookup: CDR1 SGHRS, CDR2 YFSETQ. V lost 0 bases, J lost 2 bases, and 0 bases stayed unmatched. CDR3 in DNA: TGCGCCAGCAGCTTGGGACAGGGGAACTATGGCTACACCTTC. Translation: CASSLGQGNYGYTF.

The chain links TRBV3-1 (or the pseudogene TRBV3-2) to TRBJ1-1; TRBD1 might be the D (5 bases). Trimming took off 4 bases at V and 0 bases at J, with 9 bases between the two ends. Germline V gives CDR1 LGHDT, CDR2 YNNKEL (reference sequence). There are 14 residues in the CDR3. The CDR3 bases are TGTGCCAGCAGCCCAGGGTCCATGAACACTGAAGCTTTCTTT. This codes for CASSPGSMNTEAFF.

V is TRBV16 and J is TRBJ1-1; TRBD1 aligns across 7 bases. Per the germline V gene, CDR1 is KGHSY and CDR2 is FQNENV. J was trimmed by 5 bases and V by 4 bases; bases with no gene match: 7. CDR3 length: 14 residues. The CDR3 nucleotides read TGTGCCAGCAGCCTTACAGGGGAGGGTACTGAAGCTTTCTTT. This translates into CASSLTGEGTEAFF.

This chain uses TRBV19 with TRBJ2-1; the D gene is possibly TRBD1 (5 bases). The CDR3 has 14 residues. V was shortened by 2 bases and J by 8 bases, with 13 bases between the two germline ends. The germline V gene encodes CDR1 LNHDA and CDR2 SQIVND (reference sequence). The CDR3 protein is CASSIRQLPDEQFF. The DNA of the CDR3 is TGTGCCAGTAGTATAAGACAGTTGCCCGATGAGCAGTTCTTC.

V gene TRBV2 combines with J gene TRBJ2-1; no firm D call. This CDR3 region has 10 residues. In germline, CDR1 is SNHLY, CDR2 FYNNEI. The V end lost 6 bases, the J end lost 4 bases, and 1 base lay between the germline ends. CDR3 region: CASRYNEQFF. The CDR3 DNA follows: TGTGCCAGCAGGTACAATGAGCAGTTCTTC.

The gene calls are TRBV6-5 and TRBJ2-3; D is uncertain. The CDR3 length is 13 residues. The germline CDR1 and CDR2 sequences are MNHEY and SVGAGI. The ends were cut back, 6 bases at V and 0 bases at J, with 7 bases in the middle. The CDR3 loop reads CASRATSTDTQYF. The CDR3 nucleotides are TGTGCCAGCAGGGCTACTAGCACAGATACGCAGTATTTT.

The J gene is TRBJ2-7, the V gene TRBV18; 11 bases match TRBD1. The junction had 6 bases not matched to a gene; V was cut back by 1 base and J by 7 bases. CDR1 is KGHSH and CDR2 is LQKENI in the germline V gene. This CDR3 region has 15 residues. The CDR3 region has the DNA TGTGCCAGCTCACCACAAGGACAGGGGGCAGGTGAGCAGTACTTC. As protein: CASSPQGQGAGEQYF.

This chain joins TRBV27 and TRBJ2-7; the D gene could be TRBD1 or TRBD2 (5 bases each). This CDR3 is built from 15 residues. CDR1 is MNHEY, CDR2 SMNVEV, per germline (reference sequence). V was pared by 5 bases and J by 2 bases, with 16 bases between. CDR3 nucleotide sequence: TGTGCCAGCAGTCTCCTGGGGGTAGGAACCTACGAGCAGTACTTC. This translates into CASSLLGVGTYEQYF.

On this clone itself: This may come from a read error, since a much larger clone is one base off. In DNA, the CDR3 is TGTGCCAGCAGTCCCGGGACAGGGCACACCGGGGAGCTGTTTTTT. It encodes CASSPGTGHTGELFF. The V and J genes are TRBV6-5 and TRBJ2-2, with 9 positions matching TRBD1. The length of the CDR3 is 15 residues. V dropped 5 bases and J dropped 3; count of bases not matched to a gene: 4. The germline gives CDR1 MNHEY, CDR2 SVGAGI.

The chain carries TRBV27 and TRBJ1-6; possibly TRBD1 for D (6 bases). Germline V gene data show CDR1 as MNHEY and CDR2 as SMNVEV (reference sequence). The CDR3 contains 16 residues. V gave up 4 bases and J gave up 4 bases, with 14 bases separating them. CDR3 bases: TGTGCCAGCAGTTCGCCTCGGACAGCGTATAATTCACCCCTCCACTTT. Translated: CASSSPRTAYNSPLHF.

The J gene is TRBJ1-1, the V gene TRBV6-5; D gene unclear. The CDR3 runs 15 residues. The V gene lost 2 bases and the J gene lost 3 bases, with 13 bases spanning the gap. CDR1 and CDR2 from the germline V gene are MNHEY and SVGAGI. Written as DNA, the CDR3 is TGTGCCAGCAGTTACAACTCGTGGGCGGACACTGAAGCTTTCTTT. This translates into CASSYNSWADTEAFF.

The V call is TRBV7-9, the J call TRBJ1-4; TRBD1 aligns across 9 bases. The V gene's germline CDR1 is SEHNR and CDR2 FQNEAQ (reference sequence). This CDR3 is 15 amino acids long. V was pared by 5 bases and J by 7 bases, with 8 bases of the junction left unmatched. CDR3 in amino acids: CASSLTGGFPEKLFF. The CDR3 nucleotides are TGTGCCAGCAGCCTAACAGGGGGCTTTCCTGAAAAACTGTTTTTT.

CDR3 DNA sequence: TGCGCCAGCAGCCAAGTAGTCCAATCCAATACGCAGTATTTT. It is translated as CASSQVVQSNTQYF. The chain has TRBV4-1 and TRBJ2-3; no clear D. Germline V gene sequence: CDR1 MGHRA, CDR2 YSYEKL. CDR3 size: 14 residues. The V end lost 1 base, the J end lost 7 bases, and 12 bases lay between the germline ends.

This chain connects TRBV19 to TRBJ1-2, with TRBD1 as a possible D gene (5 bases). CDR3 length: 13 residues. Germline CDR1 and CDR2: LNHDA and SQIVND (reference sequence). The V end was cut by 8 bases, the J end by 4 bases, with 14 bases between. The CDR3, as DNA: TGTGCCAGTTCAAGAGACAGTATCTATGGCTACACCTTC. As protein: CASSRDSIYGYTF.

V usage is TRBV5-5 and J usage is TRBJ1-1, with TRBD1 matching over 7 bases. The CDR3 contains 16 residues. The germline CDR1 and CDR2 sequences are SGHKS and YYEKEE (reference sequence). The ends lost 0 bases at V and 3 bases at J; junction bases unmatched: 8. The CDR3 bases are TGTGCCAGCAGCTTGGCCAGGGGGGTTGCGTACACTGAAGCTTTCTTT. This sequence encodes CASSLARGVAYTEAFF.